This T cell receptor (beta chain) was captured by sequencing in a study of cytomegalovirus exposure and HLA in healthy donors. Background on the study: Prior work identified more than 90 million unique TCR beta sequences in 150 million to 200 million T cells. Study outcomes and limitations: Donors belonging to an Asian-associated ancestry cluster reportedly showed fewer N-insertions in productive TCRs than the approximately 680-donor mean, according to what a later analysis found.

The primer mix had 60 Vbeta and 13 Jbeta primers. Clones were sequenced by immunoSEQ multiplex PCR, and TCRdb holds only the in-frame ones, with some missing. The profile covers around 160,000 clones, with 65% to 85% appearing a single time and approximately 6.9% taken by the ten largest. Those who donated were healthy bone marrow donors. With regard to this clone: The antigen is unknown.

Germline trimming cut 0 bases from V and 8 bases from J; bases unmatched to any gene: 4. CDR1 KGHSH and CDR2 LQKENI come from the germline V gene. The CDR3 has 15 amino acids. Sequencing was done on a sample of PBMCs. The chain recombines TRBV18 with TRBJ2-1, with TRBD2 identical over 10 bases. This receptor was obtained from a woman aged 40 to 49 in good health and CMV-seropositive. The CDR3 nucleotides read TGTGCCAGCTCACCACCGGCTAGCGGGGGAGATGAGCAGTTCTTC. It codes for CASSPPASGGDEQFF.